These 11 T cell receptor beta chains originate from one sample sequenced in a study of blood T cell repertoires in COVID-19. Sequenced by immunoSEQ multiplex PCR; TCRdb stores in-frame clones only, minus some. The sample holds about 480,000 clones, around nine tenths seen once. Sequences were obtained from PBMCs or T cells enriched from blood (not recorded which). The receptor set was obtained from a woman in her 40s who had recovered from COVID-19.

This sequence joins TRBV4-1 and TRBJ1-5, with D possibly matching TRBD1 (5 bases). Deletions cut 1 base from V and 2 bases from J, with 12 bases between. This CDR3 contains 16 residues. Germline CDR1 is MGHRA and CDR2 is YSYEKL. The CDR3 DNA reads TGCGCCAGCAGCCAAGCTGGGAGGGGTGGCAATCAGCCCCAGCATTTT. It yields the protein CASSQAGRGGNQPQHF.

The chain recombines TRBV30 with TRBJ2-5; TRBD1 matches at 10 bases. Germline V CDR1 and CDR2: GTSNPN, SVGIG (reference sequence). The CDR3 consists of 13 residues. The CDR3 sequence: CVTGTGALETQYF. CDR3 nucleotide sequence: TGTGTCACGGGGACAGGGGCTCTCGAGACCCAGTACTTC.

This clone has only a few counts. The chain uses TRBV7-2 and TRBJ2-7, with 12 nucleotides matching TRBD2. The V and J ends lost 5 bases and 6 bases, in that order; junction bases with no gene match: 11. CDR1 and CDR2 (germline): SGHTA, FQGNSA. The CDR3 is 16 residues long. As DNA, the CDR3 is TGTGCCAGCAGCCCGAGATTTCTAGCGGGAGGGCCCGAGCAGTACTTC. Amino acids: CASSPRFLAGGPEQYF.

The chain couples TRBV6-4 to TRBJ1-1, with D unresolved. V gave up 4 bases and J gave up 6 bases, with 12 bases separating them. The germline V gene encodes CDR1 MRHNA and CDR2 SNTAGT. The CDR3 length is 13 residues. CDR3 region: CASSGQVGAEAFF. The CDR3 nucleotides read TGTGCCAGCAGTGGCCAGGTGGGCGCTGAAGCTTTCTTT.

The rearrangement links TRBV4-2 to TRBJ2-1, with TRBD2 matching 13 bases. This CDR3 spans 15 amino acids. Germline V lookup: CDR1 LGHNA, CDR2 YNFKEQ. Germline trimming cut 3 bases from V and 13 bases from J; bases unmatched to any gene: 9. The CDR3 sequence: CASSQGPLAGGVQFF. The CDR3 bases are TGTGCCAGCAGCCAGGGGCCACTAGCGGGAGGGGTACAGTTCTTC.

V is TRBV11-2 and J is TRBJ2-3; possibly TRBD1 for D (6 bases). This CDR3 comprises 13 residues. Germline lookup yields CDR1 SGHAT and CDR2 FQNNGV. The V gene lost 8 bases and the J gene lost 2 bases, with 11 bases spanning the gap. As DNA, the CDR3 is TGTGCCAGCGCAAGGGGGTACACAGATACGCAGTATTTT. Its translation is CASARGYTDTQYF.

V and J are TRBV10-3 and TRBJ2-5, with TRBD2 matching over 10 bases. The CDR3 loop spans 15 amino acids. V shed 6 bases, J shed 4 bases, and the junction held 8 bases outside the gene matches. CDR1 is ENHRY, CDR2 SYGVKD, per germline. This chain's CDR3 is CAISPSGRSGETQYF. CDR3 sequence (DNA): TGTGCCATCAGCCCTAGCGGGAGATCAGGAGAGACCCAGTACTTC.

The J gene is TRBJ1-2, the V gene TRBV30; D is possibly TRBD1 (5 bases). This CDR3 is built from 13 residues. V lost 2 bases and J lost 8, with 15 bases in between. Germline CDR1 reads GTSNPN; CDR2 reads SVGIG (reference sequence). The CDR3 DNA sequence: TGTGCCTGGAGTCCGCAGGGACTGGGCGGCTACACCTTC. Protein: CAWSPQGLGGYTF.

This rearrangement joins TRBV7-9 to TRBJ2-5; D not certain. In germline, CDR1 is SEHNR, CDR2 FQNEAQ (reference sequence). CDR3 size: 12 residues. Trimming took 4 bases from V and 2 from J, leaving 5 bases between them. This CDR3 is CASSSVQETQYF. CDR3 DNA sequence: TGTGCCAGCAGCTCGGTGCAAGAGACCCAGTACTTC. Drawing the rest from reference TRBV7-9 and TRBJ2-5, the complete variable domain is DTGVSQNPRHKITKRGQNVTFRCDPISEHNRLYWYRQTLGQGPEFLTYFQNEAQLEKSRLLSDRFSAERPKGSFSTLEIQRTEQGDSAMYLCASSSVQETQYFGPGTRLLVL.

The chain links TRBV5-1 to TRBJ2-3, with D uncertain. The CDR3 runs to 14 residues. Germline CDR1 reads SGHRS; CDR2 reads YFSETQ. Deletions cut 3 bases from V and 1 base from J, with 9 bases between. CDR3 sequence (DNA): TGCGCCAGCAGCTATTCCAGCGGCACAGATACGCAGTATTTT. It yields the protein CASSYSSGTDTQYF.

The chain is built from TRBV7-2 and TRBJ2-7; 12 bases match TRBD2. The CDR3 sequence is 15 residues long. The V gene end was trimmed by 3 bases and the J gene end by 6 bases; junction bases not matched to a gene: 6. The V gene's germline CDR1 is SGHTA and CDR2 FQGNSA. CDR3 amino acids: CASSFLAGGPAEQYF. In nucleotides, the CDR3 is TGTGCCAGCAGCTTCCTAGCGGGAGGGCCAGCCGAGCAGTACTTC.